The rows below give T cell receptor beta chains drawn from one sample of a study of control samples from healthy donors and cancer patients. Using immunoSEQ multiplex PCR, the repertoire was profiled, and TCRdb retains in-frame clones only, with some absent. In the table there are 55,000 to 85,000 clones, roughly 91% of which are singletons. The sample consisted of PBMCs. All receptors derive from a man between 60 and 75 years old with lung cancer. CDR3s include the opening cysteine and the closing phenylalanine or tryptophan. D genes are given only for firm matches. Size is stated for part of the rows, as once, few or many counts, or as a class when the clone is expanded.

D	V	size	J	length	CDR3	DNA
TRBD1	TRBV29-1	.	TRBJ1-5	13	CSVGVTGSQPQHF	TGCAGCGTTGGGGTGACAGGGAGCCAGCCCCAGCATTTT
TRBD1	TRBV6-1	once	TRBJ1-1	13	CASSDTGTGGAFF	TGTGCCAGCAGTGACACCGGGACAGGGGGGGCTTTCTTT
.	TRBV30	.	TRBJ1-3	14	CAWSPGNTGNTIYF	TGTGCCTGGAGTCCGGGGAACACTGGAAACACCATATATTTT
.	TRBV7-9	.	TRBJ1-2	16	CASSLGELDRNYGYTF	TGTGCCAGCAGCTTAGGGGAATTAGACAGGAACTATGGCTACACCTTC
.	TRBV7-2	.	TRBJ1-2	15	CASSLSRDSNYGYTF	TGTGCCAGCAGCTTAAGCAGGGACTCTAACTATGGCTACACCTTC
TRBD1	TRBV5-1	.	TRBJ2-7	16	CASSLRGQGGGDEQYF	TGCGCCAGCAGCCTTCGGGGACAGGGGGGAGGAGACGAGCAGTACTTC
TRBD2	TRBV5-4	.	TRBJ2-6	18	CASSFPGGGVSGANVLTF	TGTGCCAGCAGCTTCCCCGGGGGGGGTGTATCTGGGGCCAACGTCCTGACTTTC
TRBD1	TRBV18	few	TRBJ1-6	16	CASSPGQGTNNSPLHF	TGTGCCAGCTCACCGGGACAGGGAACCAATAATTCACCCCTCCACTTT
TRBD1	TRBV7-8	.	TRBJ1-1	18	CASSLNPKRTGLNTEAFF	TGTGCCAGCAGCTTAAACCCAAAACGGACAGGGCTGAACACTGAAGCTTTCTTT
.	TRBV29-1	.	TRBJ2-5	11	CSFRTQETQYF	TGCAGCTTCCGAACCCAAGAGACCCAGTACTTC
.	TRBV29-1	.	TRBJ1-3	15	CSVVGGSLSGNTIYF	TGCAGCGTTGTTGGCGGTTCCCTCTCTGGAAACACCATATATTTT
TRBD1	TRBV12-3/TRBV12-4	.	TRBJ1-2	13	CASSVGTVYGYTF	TGTGCCAGCAGTGTCGGGACAGTCTATGGCTACACCTTC
TRBD1	TRBV30	once	TRBJ1-4	14	CAWRVDRGREKLFF	TGTGCCTGGAGGGTTGACAGGGGTAGAGAAAAACTGTTTTTT
.	TRBV7-8	.	TRBJ2-7	13	CASSLGESYEQYF	TGTGCCAGCAGCTTAGGCGAGTCCTACGAGCAGTACTTC
.	TRBV2	.	TRBJ1-2	13	CASSVGRYYGYTF	TGTGCCAGCAGTGTAGGCAGATACTATGGCTACACCTTC
.	TRBV6-4	once	TRBJ1-1	14	CASSLVADSTEAFF	TGTGCCAGCAGTCTCGTGGCGGATAGCACTGAAGCTTTCTTT
TRBD1	TRBV13	.	TRBJ1-3	16	CASRRSGQGSGNTIYF	TGTGCCAGCAGGCGAAGTGGACAGGGCTCTGGAAACACCATATATTTT
.	TRBV7-9	once	TRBJ2-1	13	CASSFTDYNEQFF	TGTGCCAGCAGCTTCACAGATTACAATGAGCAGTTCTTC
.	TRBV3-1/TRBV3-2	.	TRBJ2-5	14	CASSQDYSRETQYF	TGTGCCAGCAGCCAAGATTATAGTAGGGAGACCCAGTACTTC
.	TRBV7-8	.	TRBJ1-2	16	CASSPEVSGLNYGYTF	TGTGCCAGCAGCCCCGAGGTTTCGGGTCTTAACTATGGCTACACCTTC
.	TRBV5-8	.	TRBJ2-2	15	CASSFWTENTGELFF	TGTGCCAGCAGCTTCTGGACAGAAAACACCGGGGAGCTGTTTTTT
.	TRBV11-2	.	TRBJ2-1	14	CASSLDQGSNEQFF	TGTGCCAGCAGCTTAGACCAGGGGAGCAATGAGCAGTTCTTC
TRBD1	TRBV29-1	.	TRBJ2-4	14	CSVETGLAKNIQYF	TGCAGCGTTGAGACAGGGCTAGCCAAAAACATTCAGTACTTC